The next 11 T cell receptor beta chains were all read from a single sample in a study of OX40 agonist ivuxolimab in advanced cancers. Clones were sequenced by immunoSEQ multiplex PCR, and TCRdb holds only the in-frame ones, with some missing. The sample carries about 50,000 clones, 84% recorded once. Sequencing was performed on CD4+ or CD8+ T cells sorted from blood, taken in a trial of the OX40 agonist ivuxolimab. The receptors derive from an adult with an advanced solid tumor such as melanoma, head and neck, liver or kidney cancer.

This clone appeared once. This sequence joins TRBV7-2 and TRBJ2-7; a possible D gene is TRBD2 (5 bases). Trimming pared 1 base from V and 5 bases from J, leaving 12 bases between. The CDR3 runs to 14 residues. The germline gives CDR1 SGHTA, CDR2 FQGNSA. The CDR3 spells CASSLGLTTNEQYF. CDR3 nucleotide sequence: TGTGCCAGCAGCTTAGGTTTGACTACTAACGAGCAGTACTTC.

This chain uses TRBV25-1 with TRBJ2-3, with 9 positions matching TRBD2. Per the germline V gene, CDR1 is MGHDK and CDR2 is SYGVNS. This CDR3 is built from 18 residues. J lost 3 bases, V lost 6 bases, and 16 bases had no gene match. The CDR3 region has the DNA TGTGCCAGCAGCACTCCGCGGCGGGGGGGGTGTGGGACAGATACGCAGTATTTT. Its protein is CASSTPRRGGCGTDTQYF.

This chain connects TRBV28 to TRBJ1-1, with TRBD1 identical over 7 bases. The length of the CDR3 is 14 residues. V dropped 6 bases and J dropped 5; count of bases not matched to a gene: 9. The germline gives CDR1 MDHEN, CDR2 SYDVKM. CDR3 bases: TGTGCCAGCAGCCCCCCGACAGGGAGGACTGAAGCTTTCTTT. Its protein is CASSPPTGRTEAFF.

The chain joins TRBV7-8 to TRBJ2-1; 15 nucleotides align to TRBD2. Looked up from germline, CDR1 is SGHVS and CDR2 is FQNEAQ. The CDR3 is 17 amino acids. Trimming cost V 5 bases and J 8 bases; bases outside gene matches: 10. This CDR3 reads CASSPRTSGRAGDEQFF. CDR3 sequence (DNA): TGTGCCAGCAGCCCGAGGACTAGCGGGAGGGCCGGGGATGAGCAGTTCTTC.

V gene TRBV25-1 combines with J gene TRBJ1-1, with D possibly TRBD1 on 6 matching bases. The CDR3 covers 13 residues. V lost 8 bases, J lost 1 base, and 11 bases lay in between. The germline V gene encodes CDR1 MGHDK and CDR2 SYGVNS. In DNA form, the CDR3 reads TGTGCCAGCGGGAGGACAGCGAACACTGAAGCTTTCTTT. It specifies CASGRTANTEAFF.

V usage is TRBV4-1 and J usage is TRBJ1-2; 8 positions match TRBD1. With 1 base clipped from V and 8 bases from J, the junction kept 3 bases outside the gene matches. The germline V gene has CDR1 MGHRA and CDR2 YSYEKL. The CDR3 runs to 13 residues. For the CDR3, the DNA is TGCGCCAGCAGCCAAGTCTGGGACAGGGGCTACACCTTC. It translates to CASSQVWDRGYTF.

The chain joins TRBV25-1 to TRBJ2-6; 9 bases are a match to TRBD1. Trimming took 4 bases from V and 0 from J; bases not matched to a gene: 7. This CDR3 is built from 18 residues. The germline CDR1 and CDR2 sequences are MGHDK and SYGVNS. The CDR3: CASSGTGQGFSGANVLTF. The CDR3 DNA is TGTGCCAGCAGTGGAACGGGACAGGGTTTCTCTGGGGCCAACGTCCTGACTTTC.

V usage is TRBV28 and J usage is TRBJ1-4; D is perhaps TRBD1 (5 bases). With 2 bases removed from V and 7 bases from J, the gap between germline ends came to 14 bases. The CDR3 covers 15 residues. Germline CDR1 is MDHEN and CDR2 is SYDVKM. The CDR3 nucleotides read TGTGCCAGCAGTTTAGGGGTGGGGCGTGGTGAAAAACTGTTTTTT. Translation: CASSLGVGRGEKLFF.

This sequence joins TRBV6-5 and TRBJ1-2; no clear D. Between the trimmed V and J ends, which lost 2 bases and 2 bases, there was a span of 12 bases. The germline V gene encodes CDR1 MNHEY and CDR2 SVGAGI. The CDR3 loop spans 15 amino acids. The CDR3 nucleotides are TGTGCCAGCAGTTACAGACCTGGACGAAACTATGGCTACACCTTC. Translated: CASSYRPGRNYGYTF.

The gene calls are TRBV10-1 and TRBJ2-7; possibly TRBD2 for D (6 bases). The CDR3 runs 14 residues. CDR1 and CDR2 from the germline V gene are WNHNN and SYGVQD (reference sequence). V dropped 6 bases and J dropped 2 bases, with 14 bases sitting between them. The CDR3: CASRRRESAYEQYF. As DNA, the CDR3 is TGCGCCAGCAGAAGACGGGAGAGCGCCTACGAGCAGTACTTC.

The chain couples TRBV11-2 to TRBJ1-2, with 10 positions matching TRBD1. This CDR3 contains 14 residues. V shed 4 bases, J shed 6 bases, and the junction held 5 bases outside the gene matches. Germline V gives CDR1 SGHAT, CDR2 FQNNGV. CDR3 amino acids: CASSSRQGADGYTF. Here the CDR3 DNA reads TGTGCCAGCAGCTCAAGACAGGGGGCGGATGGCTACACCTTC.